Listed here are 17 T cell receptor beta chains from one sample, sequenced in a study of molecular identifiers for immune sequencing clone quantification. TCRdb re-called the PCR reads through MiXCR, storing one row per CDR3 protein. The table shows roughly 100,000 distinct CDR3 sequences, with about a third occurring only once. Specimen: naive CD8+ T cells from blood, with Jurkat cell RNA spiked in. Subset defined: FACS-sorted CD8+CD4-CCR7+CD45RA+ naive T cells. These receptors all come from a human donor in good health. Some libraries in this study had Jurkat cell RNA spiked in.

This clonotype came up once. This could be a read error, since a much larger clone is one nucleotide away. The rearrangement joins TRBV2 to TRBJ2-2; tentatively, D is TRBD1 or TRBD2 (5 bases each). CDR3 length equals 14 residues. Germline V gives CDR1 SNHLY, CDR2 FYNNEI. The CDR3 protein is CASTGPRVTGEQFF. The DNA for the CDR3 is TGTGCCAGCACTGGCCCCAGGGTCACCGGGGAGCAGTTTTTT. Full variable domain (outside the CDR3, taken from reference TRBV2 and TRBJ2-2): EPEVTQTPSHQVTQMGQEVILRCVPISNHLYFYWYRQILGQKVEFLVSFYNNEISEKSEIFDDQFSVERPDGSNFTLKIRSTKLEDSAMYFCASTGPRVTGEQFFGEGSRLTVL.

This clonotype has only one observation. This may come from a read error, since a much larger clone is one base off. The V call is TRBV2, the J call TRBJ2-2, with D perhaps matching TRBD1 (6 bases). Germline V gene data show CDR1 as SNHLY and CDR2 as FYNNEI. The CDR3 has 12 residues. The CDR3 nucleotides are TGTGCCACTGATAGGGACACCGGGGAGCTGGTTTTT. Translating it yields CATDRDTGELVF.

On this clonotype itself: The final CDR3 position lacks the conserved phenylalanine or tryptophan, pointing to a likely read error. It is unclear where the CDR3 begins or ends on the DNA, so no DNA is shown, and the CDR3 is as TCRdb lists it. This chain links TRBV4-3 with TRBJ2-7; the DNA was not used to check the table's D call, TRBD2. Per germline, CDR1 LGHNA and CDR2 YSLEER. The CDR3 sequence runs 14 residues, both termini included. Here the CDR3 reads CASSQGLAGGEQNI.

This clonotype showed up many times. The chain has TRBV5-1 and TRBJ2-7, with D unresolved. V lost 5 bases, J lost 6 bases, and 15 bases lay in between. The CDR3 consists of 13 residues. From germline, CDR1 is SGHRS and CDR2 YFSETQ. The CDR3 protein is CASRSRPEFEQYF. CDR3 bases: TGCGCCAGCAGAAGTCGGCCCGAGTTCGAGCAGTACTTC.

Remarks on this clonotype: An end of the junction differs from the germline gene, which may be a read error. The chain carries TRBV4-2 and TRBJ1-6; 8 nucleotides match TRBD1. The CDR3 has 15 amino acids. CDR1 and CDR2 (germline): LGHNA, YNFKEQ. The CDR3: CASSGDRGGNLPLHF. CDR3 coding DNA: TGTGCCAGCAGCGGAGACAGGGGCGGGAATTTACCCCTCCACTTT.

The V call is TRBV24-1, the J call TRBJ2-1, with D maybe TRBD1 (5 bases). Trimming shortened V by 0 bases and J by 4 bases, and 9 bases separated the two germline ends. Per the germline V gene, CDR1 is KGHDR and CDR2 is SFDVKD. The CDR3 totals 15 residues. The CDR3 nucleotides are TGTGCCACCAGTGATTTGGCGGACATATACAATGAGCAGTTCTTC. It codes for CATSDLADIYNEQFF.

J is TRBJ2-7 and V is TRBV4-2, with TRBD1 matching over 10 bases. The germline V gene has CDR1 LGHNA and CDR2 YNFKEQ. This CDR3 has 15 amino acids. The V segment lost 8 bases and the J segment 4 bases; nucleotides outside the gene matches: 11. CDR3 nucleotide sequence: TGTGCCAGCGGCCTTTGGACAGGGGGAGGGTACGAGCAGTACTTC. Encoded protein: CASGLWTGGGYEQYF.

The rearrangement links TRBV7-9 to TRBJ2-7; no firm D call. V lost 2 bases to trimming and J lost 2 bases, with 4 bases between them. This CDR3 region has 12 residues. The germline V gene has CDR1 SEHNR and CDR2 FQNEAQ (reference sequence). CDR3 in amino acids: CASSLNPYEQYF. CDR3 nucleotides: TGTGCCAGCAGCTTAAACCCCTACGAGCAGTACTTC. The full variable domain, rest sourced from reference TRBV7-9 and TRBJ2-7, is DTGVSQNPRHKITKRGQNVTFRCDPISEHNRLYWYRQTLGQGPEFLTYFQNEAQLEKSRLLSDRFSAERPKGSFSTLEIQRTEQGDSAMYLCASSLNPYEQYFGPGTRLTVT.

This clonotype showed up many times. The rearrangement links TRBV4-1 to TRBJ2-7; the D gene is possibly TRBD2 (5 bases). The V and J ends lost 1 base and 1 base respectively, with 8 bases between them. CDR1 and CDR2 (germline): MGHRA, YSYEKL. CDR3 size: 14 residues. The DNA for the CDR3 is TGCGCCAGCAGCCAAGTTACGGGGTCCTACGAGCAGTACTTC. The encoded protein is CASSQVTGSYEQYF.

This clonotype has at least ten counts. CDR3 amino acids: CASSIGQSNTEAFF. DNA for the CDR3: TGTGCCAGTAGTATAGGACAGTCGAACACTGAAGCTTTCTTT. The chain uses TRBV19 and TRBJ1-1; the D gene is possibly TRBD1 (5 bases). V was cut by 1 base and J by 1 base, with 7 bases left in between. Germline V gene data show CDR1 as LNHDA and CDR2 as SQIVND (reference sequence). The length of the CDR3 is 14 residues.

The chain joins TRBV7-2 to TRBJ2-7; D ambiguous. Trimming pared 2 bases from V and 2 bases from J, leaving 10 bases between. The CDR3 extends over 14 amino acids. CDR1 and CDR2 from the germline V gene are SGHTA and FQGNSA. CDR3 in DNA: TGTGCCAGCAGCTTAAACGGACGTGCCTACGAGCAGTACTTC. It codes for CASSLNGRAYEQYF.

In its sample, this clonotype was seen a few times. The chain couples TRBV20-1 to TRBJ2-3; 9 positions agree with TRBD2. The CDR3 loop spans 17 amino acids. Germline assignment: CDR1 DFQATT and CDR2 SNEGSKA (reference sequence). J gave up 7 bases and V 2 bases, and 16 bases lay outside the gene matches. CDR3 sequence: CSARSDGGWTSEHTQYF. As DNA, the CDR3 is TGCAGTGCTAGATCCGACGGGGGATGGACTAGCGAACATACGCAGTATTTT.

This clonotype showed up many times. This sequence joins TRBV7-2 and TRBJ2-5, with TRBD1 identical over 7 bases. V lost 5 bases and J lost 4; bases outside the gene matches: 10. This CDR3 has 15 residues. From germline, CDR1 is SGHTA and CDR2 FQGNSA. CDR3: CASSMTGKNSETQYF. The CDR3 DNA is TGTGCCAGCAGCATGACAGGGAAGAATTCAGAGACCCAGTACTTC.

This clonotype was seen at least ten times. The chain recombines TRBV7-2 with TRBJ2-7; D perhaps matches TRBD2 (6 bases). CDR1 SGHTA and CDR2 FQGNSA come from the germline V gene. V was shortened by 2 bases and J by 3 bases, with 14 bases between the two germline ends. The CDR3 is 15 amino acids. Here the CDR3 reads CASSLNSGFLYEQYF. The CDR3 region has the DNA TGTGCCAGCAGCTTAAATAGCGGCTTTCTCTACGAGCAGTACTTC.

The chain uses TRBV19 and TRBJ2-1, with 8 bases lining up with TRBD2. The V segment lost 4 bases and the J segment 6 bases; nucleotides outside the gene matches: 8. Germline V lookup: CDR1 LNHDA, CDR2 SQIVND (reference sequence). The CDR3 loop spans 15 amino acids. The CDR3 loop reads CASSTTGGAPNEQFF. The CDR3, as DNA: TGTGCCAGTAGTACTACCGGGGGGGCCCCCAATGAGCAGTTCTTC.

The V and J genes are TRBV28 and TRBJ2-7; D tentatively fits TRBD1 or TRBD2 (5 bases each). CDR3 length: 15 amino acids. The V end lost 7 bases, the J end lost 2 bases, and 18 bases lay between the germline ends. The germline V gene encodes CDR1 MDHEN and CDR2 SYDVKM. CDR3 sequence reads: CASIQRRDEAYEQYF. In DNA form, the CDR3 reads TGTGCCAGCATTCAAAGACGGGACGAGGCCTACGAGCAGTACTTC.

This clonotype was counted between two and nine times. The chain combines TRBV29-1 with TRBJ1-2; D is possibly TRBD1 (6 bases). V lost 3 bases, J lost 4 bases, and 9 bases lay in between. The CDR3 loop spans 12 amino acids. In germline, CDR1 is SQVTM, CDR2 ANQGSEA. In DNA form, the CDR3 reads TGCAGCGTTGACAGGGGCGGCTATGGCTACACCTTC. This codes for CSVDRGGYGYTF.